Shown below are 21 T cell receptor beta chains from a single sample sequenced in a study of blood T cell repertoires in COVID-19. TCRdb's copy holds only in-frame clones and misses some; the assay was immunoSEQ multiplex PCR. The sample consists of about 260,000 clones, 80% to 90% of them appearing once. Sequencing used peripheral blood. The receptors come from a woman aged 50 to 60 with acute or convalescent COVID-19.

The chain couples TRBV27 to TRBJ1-1; 7 bases are a match to TRBD1. Germline lookup yields CDR1 MNHEY and CDR2 SMNVEV (reference sequence). The J segment lost 1 base and the V segment lost 5 bases, leaving 4 bases of the junction unmatched. CDR3 size: 14 residues. The CDR3 region is CASSPRQGNTEAFF. The DNA of the CDR3 is TGTGCCAGCAGTCCCCGACAGGGGAACACTGAAGCTTTCTTT.

V and J are TRBV6-2 or TRBV6-3 and TRBJ2-5, with 9 positions matching TRBD1. The CDR3 loop spans 13 amino acids. CDR1 MNHEY and CDR2 SVGEGT come from the germline V gene. The V and J ends lost 4 bases and 5 bases, in that order; junction bases with no gene match: 2. CDR3 sequence (DNA): TGTGCCAGCAGTTGGACAGGGGACGAGACCCAGTACTTC. Protein sequence: CASSWTGDETQYF.

This chain connects TRBV30 to TRBJ2-1; TRBD2 agrees at 9 bases. The V gene's germline CDR1 is GTSNPN and CDR2 SVGIG (reference sequence). The CDR3 is 14 amino acids. V gave up 0 bases and J gave up 10 bases; unmatched junction bases: 7. DNA of the CDR3: TGTGCCTGGAGTGTAGCGGGAGGATGGGACGAGCAGTTCTTC. This translates into CAWSVAGGWDEQFF.

V usage is TRBV13 and J usage is TRBJ2-7; TRBD2 matches at 7 bases. The V gene's germline CDR1 is PRHDT and CDR2 FYEKMQ (reference sequence). This CDR3 is 14 amino acids long. With V trimmed by 5 bases and J by 3 bases, 7 bases remained unmatched. Written as DNA, the CDR3 is TGTGCCAGCAGCCGGGGGGACGGGGGCTACGAGCAGTACTTC. This gives the protein CASSRGDGGYEQYF.

This chain joins TRBV6-5 and TRBJ1-4, with D possibly TRBD1 on 5 matching bases. CDR3 length: 14 amino acids. Per the germline V gene, CDR1 is MNHEY and CDR2 is SVGAGI. Between the trimmed V and J ends, which lost 7 bases and 4 bases, there was a span of 13 bases. The CDR3 is CASKIGGGNEKLFF. Here the CDR3 DNA reads TGTGCCAGCAAAATCGGGGGGGGTAATGAAAAACTGTTTTTT.

This clone was counted a single time. The chain combines TRBV28 with TRBJ1-5, with D possibly being TRBD1 (5 bases). Trimming cost V 8 bases and J 6 bases, with 14 bases left between them. CDR3 size: 13 residues. The germline V gene encodes CDR1 MDHEN and CDR2 SYDVKM. The CDR3 DNA reads TGTGCCAGCTTGAAGGGGATGGGTCAGCCCCAGCATTTT. It encodes CASLKGMGQPQHF.

The V and J genes are TRBV28 and TRBJ2-5, with TRBD1 identical over 9 bases. V shed 5 bases, J shed 0 bases, and the junction held 7 bases outside the gene matches. This CDR3 contains 16 residues. The germline CDR1 and CDR2 sequences are MDHEN and SYDVKM. The CDR3 region has the DNA TGTGCCAGCAGTCCAACCGGGACAGGGAACCAAGAGACCCAGTACTTC. Amino acids: CASSPTGTGNQETQYF.

The chain has TRBV10-3 and TRBJ1-5; D is uncertain. The CDR3 has 14 amino acids. V was cut by 7 bases and J by 2 bases, with 12 bases left in between. Germline values: CDR1 ENHRY, CDR2 SYGVKD. Here the CDR3 DNA reads TGTGCCATCAAGGCTCAAGGAGGCAATCAGCCCCAGCATTTT. It encodes CAIKAQGGNQPQHF.

This rearrangement joins TRBV3-1 (or the pseudogene TRBV3-2) to TRBJ1-1, with a possible D match to TRBD1 (5 bases). The CDR3 consists of 17 residues. Germline assignment: CDR1 LGHDT and CDR2 YNNKEL (reference sequence). V lost 0 bases and J 1 base, leaving 15 bases between the germline ends. The CDR3 DNA reads TGTGCCAGCAGCCAAGATAGCAGGGCTCGAGCGAACACTGAAGCTTTCTTT. Protein sequence: CASSQDSRARANTEAFF.

J is TRBJ2-7 and V is TRBV5-1; 12 positions agree with TRBD2. Looked up from germline, CDR1 is SGHRS and CDR2 is YFSETQ. The CDR3 has 14 amino acids. The J segment lost 6 bases and the V segment lost 3 bases, leaving 4 bases of the junction unmatched. This CDR3 reads CASSSSGRAVEQYF. As DNA, the CDR3 is TGCGCCAGCAGCTCTAGCGGGAGGGCCGTCGAGCAGTACTTC.

The chain couples TRBV5-4 to TRBJ1-6, with 7 positions matching TRBD1. This CDR3 contains 16 residues. The germline V gene encodes CDR1 SGHNT and CDR2 YYREEE (reference sequence). V gave up 1 base and J gave up 7 bases; unmatched junction bases: 8. CDR3 DNA: TGTGCCAGCAGCTTGTACTACGGGACAGAGAATTCACCCCTCCACTTT. This translates into CASSLYYGTENSPLHF.

A note on this clone: The sample has other DNA sequences that encode this CDR3 too. V and J are TRBV19 and TRBJ2-3, with 8 bases lining up with TRBD1. The J segment lost 0 bases and the V segment lost 4 bases, leaving 3 bases of the junction unmatched. The CDR3 covers 15 residues. Germline CDR1 and CDR2: LNHDA and SQIVND (reference sequence). CDR3 nucleotides: TGTGCCAGTAGTAATGACAGGGGCAGCACAGATACGCAGTATTTT. Protein product: CASSNDRGSTDTQYF.

The chain uses TRBV28 and TRBJ1-3; D not resolved. CDR3 length: 16 residues. V was trimmed by 3 bases and J by 4 bases, leaving 16 bases between them. Germline lookup yields CDR1 MDHEN and CDR2 SYDVKM. CDR3 bases: TGTGCCAGCAGTTTGGGCAGACCCTCTTGGGGAAACACCATATATTTT. It encodes CASSLGRPSWGNTIYF.

This chain joins TRBV28 and TRBJ1-3; D gene unclear. CDR1 and CDR2 from the germline V gene are MDHEN and SYDVKM. The V gene lost 3 bases and the J gene lost 4 bases, with 7 bases spanning the gap. The length of the CDR3 is 13 residues. The CDR3 bases are TGTGCCAGCAGTTTTGGGCCGGGAAACACCATATATTTT. This codes for CASSFGPGNTIYF. Together with reference TRBV28 and TRBJ1-3, the CDR3 gives the full variable domain: DVKVTQSSRYLVKRTGEKVFLECVQDMDHENMFWYRQDPGLGLRLIYFSYDVKMKEKGDIPEGYSVSREKKERFSLILESASTNQTSMYLCASSFGPGNTIYFGEGSWLTVV.

This chain uses TRBV19 with TRBJ2-1, with TRBD2 identical over 8 bases. The CDR3 extends over 13 amino acids. The V gene end was trimmed by 11 bases and the J gene end by 14 bases; junction bases not matched to a gene: 17. The germline gives CDR1 LNHDA, CDR2 SQIVND (reference sequence). In nucleotides, the CDR3 is TGTGCCTCTATGGGGATCCAAGGGACTAGTAAGTTCTTC. Translation gives CASMGIQGTSKFF.

J is TRBJ2-1 and V is TRBV15; D possibly corresponds to TRBD2 (6 bases). The V gene's germline CDR1 is LNHNV and CDR2 YYDKDF (reference sequence). The CDR3 is 16 residues long. V lost 3 bases to trimming and J lost 5 bases, with 17 bases between them. The CDR3 DNA reads TGTGCCACCAGCAGGGGCGGGAACATGTATGACAATGAGCAGTTCTTC. Its protein is CATSRGGNMYDNEQFF.

The chain recombines TRBV9 with TRBJ2-1; 14 bases fit TRBD2. With V trimmed by 4 bases and J by 10 bases, 7 bases remained unmatched. The CDR3 is 15 residues long. Per the germline V gene, CDR1 is SGDLS and CDR2 is YYNGEE. The CDR3 DNA reads as TGTGCCAGCAGCACTGGGACTAGCGGGAGTTGGGAGCAGTTCTTC. Translating gives CASSTGTSGSWEQFF. The entire variable domain, with the rest obtained from reference TRBV9 and TRBJ2-1, is as follows: DSGVTQTPKHLITATGQRVTLRCSPRSGDLSVYWYQQSLDQGLQFLIQYYNGEERAKGNILERFSAQQFPDLHSELNLSSLELGDSALYFCASSTGTSGSWEQFFGPGTRLTVL.

The rearrangement uses TRBV9 and TRBJ1-4; 7 bases align to TRBD1. Germline lookup yields CDR1 SGDLS and CDR2 YYNGEE. The CDR3 is made up of 14 amino acids. V dropped 3 bases and J dropped 4; count of bases not matched to a gene: 3. The CDR3 region has the DNA TGTGCCAGCAGCGCCGGGACAGTTAATGAAAAACTGTTTTTT. Translated, it gives CASSAGTVNEKLFF.

V usage is TRBV23-1 and J usage is TRBJ1-3; the match to TRBD1 covers 9 bases. TRBV23-1 carries the ORF label, with uncertain function. The CDR3 consists of 14 residues. The J segment lost 3 bases and the V segment lost 8 bases, leaving 5 bases of the junction unmatched. The CDR3 here is CASHRGQGGNTIYF. DNA for the CDR3: TGCGCCAGCCACAGGGGGCAGGGTGGAAACACCATATATTTT.

The chain uses TRBV6-5 and TRBJ2-7, with 11 bases fitting TRBD2. Germline V gene data show CDR1 as MNHEY and CDR2 as SVGAGI. J was trimmed by 2 bases and V by 8 bases; bases with no gene match: 2. CDR3 length: 13 residues. CDR3 region: CASGTSGTYEQYF. The CDR3 bases are TGTGCCAGCGGGACTAGCGGTACCTACGAGCAGTACTTC.

V usage is TRBV12-3 or TRBV12-4 and J usage is TRBJ1-2; D gene ambiguous. This CDR3 is 13 amino acids long. Deletions cut 3 bases from V and 0 bases from J, with 5 bases between. The chain's CDR3 is CASSFGSNYGYTF. CDR3 nucleotides: TGTGCCAGCAGTTTCGGGTCTAACTATGGCTACACCTTC.